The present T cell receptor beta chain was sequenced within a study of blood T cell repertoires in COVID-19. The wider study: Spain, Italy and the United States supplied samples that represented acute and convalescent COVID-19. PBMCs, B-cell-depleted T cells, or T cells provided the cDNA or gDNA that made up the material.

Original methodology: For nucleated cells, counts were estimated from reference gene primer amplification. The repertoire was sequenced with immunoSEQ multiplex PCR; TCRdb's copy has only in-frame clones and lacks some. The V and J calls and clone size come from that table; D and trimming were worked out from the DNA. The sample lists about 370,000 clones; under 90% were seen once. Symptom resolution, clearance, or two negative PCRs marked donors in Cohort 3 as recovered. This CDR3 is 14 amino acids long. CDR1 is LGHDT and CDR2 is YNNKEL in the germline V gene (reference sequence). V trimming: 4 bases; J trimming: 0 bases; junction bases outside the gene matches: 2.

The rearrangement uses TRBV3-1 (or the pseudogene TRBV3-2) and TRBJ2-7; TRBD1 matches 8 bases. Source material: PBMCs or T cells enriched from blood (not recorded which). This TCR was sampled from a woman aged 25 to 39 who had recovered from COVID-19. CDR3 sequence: CASSRDRISYEQYF. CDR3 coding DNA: TGTGCCAGCAGCCGGGACAGGATCTCCTACGAGCAGTACTTC.